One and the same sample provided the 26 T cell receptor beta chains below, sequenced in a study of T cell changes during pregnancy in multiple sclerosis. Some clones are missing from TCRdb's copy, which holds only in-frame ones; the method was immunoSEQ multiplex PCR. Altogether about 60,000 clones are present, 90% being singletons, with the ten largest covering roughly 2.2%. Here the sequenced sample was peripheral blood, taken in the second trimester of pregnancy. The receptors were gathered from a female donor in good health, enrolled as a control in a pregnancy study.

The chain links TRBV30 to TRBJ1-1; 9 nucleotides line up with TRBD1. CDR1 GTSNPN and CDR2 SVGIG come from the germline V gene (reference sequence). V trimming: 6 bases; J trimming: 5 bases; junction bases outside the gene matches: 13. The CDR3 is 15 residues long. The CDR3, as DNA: TGTGCCTGTGCTCGGGACAGGGTGAGTGGGACTGAAGCTTTCTTT. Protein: CACARDRVSGTEAFF. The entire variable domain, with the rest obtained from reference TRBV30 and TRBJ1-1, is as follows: SQTIHQWPATLVQPVGSPLSLECTVEGTSNPNLYWYRQAAGRGLQLLFYSVGIGQISSEVPQNLSASRPQDRQFILSSKKLLLSDSGFYLCACARDRVSGTEAFFGQGTRLTVV.

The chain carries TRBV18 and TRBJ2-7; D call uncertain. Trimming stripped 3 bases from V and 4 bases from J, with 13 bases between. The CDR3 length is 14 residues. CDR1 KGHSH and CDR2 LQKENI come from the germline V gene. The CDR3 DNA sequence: TGTGCCAGCTCACCCGGCAGGCTCTTTTACGAGCAGTACTTC. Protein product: CASSPGRLFYEQYF.

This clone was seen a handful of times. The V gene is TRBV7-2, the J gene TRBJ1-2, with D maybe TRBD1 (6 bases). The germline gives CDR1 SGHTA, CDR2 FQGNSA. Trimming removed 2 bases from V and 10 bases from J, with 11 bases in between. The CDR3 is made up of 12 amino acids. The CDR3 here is CASSLQQGDYTF. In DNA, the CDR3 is TGTGCCAGCAGCTTACAACAGGGAGACTACACCTTC.

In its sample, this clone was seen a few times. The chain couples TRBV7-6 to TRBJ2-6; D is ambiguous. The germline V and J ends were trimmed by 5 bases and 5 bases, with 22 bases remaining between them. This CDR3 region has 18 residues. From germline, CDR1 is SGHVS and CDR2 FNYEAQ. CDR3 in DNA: TGTGCCAGCAGCAGAAAACCAATCTCACAAAGTCGGGCCAACGTCCTGACTTTC. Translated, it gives CASSRKPISQSRANVLTF.

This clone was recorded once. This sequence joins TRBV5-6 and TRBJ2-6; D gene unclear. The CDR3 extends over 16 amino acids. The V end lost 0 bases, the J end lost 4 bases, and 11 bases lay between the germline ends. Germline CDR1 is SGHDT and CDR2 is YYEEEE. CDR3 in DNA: TGTGCCAGCAGCTTGGGGTACAGCACCGGGGCCAACGTCCTGACTTTC. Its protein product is CASSLGYSTGANVLTF.

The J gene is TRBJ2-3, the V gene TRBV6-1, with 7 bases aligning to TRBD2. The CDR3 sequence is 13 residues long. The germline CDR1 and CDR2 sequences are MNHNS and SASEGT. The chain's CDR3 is CASGRGGTDTQYF. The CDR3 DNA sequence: TGTGCGTCAGGGAGGGGAGGCACAGATACGCAGTATTTT.

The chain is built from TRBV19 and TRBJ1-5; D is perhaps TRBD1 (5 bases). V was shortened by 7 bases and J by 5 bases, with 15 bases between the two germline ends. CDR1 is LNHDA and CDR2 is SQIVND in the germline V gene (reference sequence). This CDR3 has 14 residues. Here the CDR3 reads CASTPIGGDQPQHF. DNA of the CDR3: TGTGCCAGTACCCCTATTGGGGGGGATCAGCCCCAGCATTTT.

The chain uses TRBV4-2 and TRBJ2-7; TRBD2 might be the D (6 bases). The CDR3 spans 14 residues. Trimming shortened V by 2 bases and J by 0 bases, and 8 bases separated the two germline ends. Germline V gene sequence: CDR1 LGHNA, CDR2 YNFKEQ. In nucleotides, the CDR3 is TGTGCCAGCAGCCAACGGGAGCCCTCCTACGAGCAGTACTTC. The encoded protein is CASSQREPSYEQYF.

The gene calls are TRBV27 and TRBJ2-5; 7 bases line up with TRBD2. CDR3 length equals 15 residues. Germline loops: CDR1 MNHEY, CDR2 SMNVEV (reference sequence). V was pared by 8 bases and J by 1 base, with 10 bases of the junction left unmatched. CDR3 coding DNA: TGTGCCAGCGGCCTTCTGACGGGGGGCCAAGAGACCCAGTACTTC. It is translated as CASGLLTGGQETQYF.

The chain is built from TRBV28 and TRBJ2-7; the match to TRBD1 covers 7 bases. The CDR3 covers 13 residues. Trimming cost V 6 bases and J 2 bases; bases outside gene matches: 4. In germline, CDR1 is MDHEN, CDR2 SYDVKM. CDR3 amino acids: CASRPGQTYEQYF. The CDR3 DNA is TGTGCCAGCAGGCCGGGACAGACCTACGAGCAGTACTTC.

As DNA, the CDR3 is TGTGCCAGCAGGCGACAGGGGGCGGACACTGAAGCTTTCTTT. It encodes CASRRQGADTEAFF. The V call is TRBV7-9, the J call TRBJ1-1; TRBD1 aligns across 10 bases. The CDR3 extends over 14 amino acids. J lost 3 bases, V lost 6 bases, and 4 bases had no gene match. Germline CDR1 reads SEHNR; CDR2 reads FQNEAQ (reference sequence).

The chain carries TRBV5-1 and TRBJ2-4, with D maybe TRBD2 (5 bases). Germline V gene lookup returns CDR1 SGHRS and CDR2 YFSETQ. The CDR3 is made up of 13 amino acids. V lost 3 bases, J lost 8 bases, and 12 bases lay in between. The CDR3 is CASSSYTADIQYF. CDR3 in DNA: TGCGCCAGCAGCTCCTACACAGCGGACATTCAGTACTTC. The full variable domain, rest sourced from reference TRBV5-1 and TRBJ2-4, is KAGVTQTPRYLIKTRGQQVTLSCSPISGHRSVSWYQQTPGQGLQFLFEYFSETQRNKGNFPGRFSGRQFSNSRSEMNVSTLELGDSALYLCASSSYTADIQYFGAGTRLSVL.

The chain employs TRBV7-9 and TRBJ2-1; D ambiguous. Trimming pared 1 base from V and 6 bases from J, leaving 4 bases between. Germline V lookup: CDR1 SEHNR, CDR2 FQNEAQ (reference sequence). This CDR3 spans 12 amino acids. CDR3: CASSLVANEQFF. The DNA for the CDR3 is TGTGCCAGCAGCTTAGTAGCCAATGAGCAGTTCTTC.

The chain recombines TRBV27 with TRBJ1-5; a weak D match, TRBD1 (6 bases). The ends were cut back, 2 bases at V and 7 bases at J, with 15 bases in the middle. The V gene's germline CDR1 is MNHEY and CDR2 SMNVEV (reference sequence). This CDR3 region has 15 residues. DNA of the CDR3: TGTGCCAGCAGTTTAGGGGGCCTCTTTGGGCAGCCCCAGCATTTT. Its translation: CASSLGGLFGQPQHF.

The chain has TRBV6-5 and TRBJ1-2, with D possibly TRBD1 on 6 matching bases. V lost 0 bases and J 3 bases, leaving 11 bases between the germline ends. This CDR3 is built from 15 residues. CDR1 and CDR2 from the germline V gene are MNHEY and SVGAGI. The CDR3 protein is CASSYSKQGYYGYTF. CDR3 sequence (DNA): TGTGCCAGCAGTTACTCAAAACAGGGTTACTATGGCTACACCTTC.

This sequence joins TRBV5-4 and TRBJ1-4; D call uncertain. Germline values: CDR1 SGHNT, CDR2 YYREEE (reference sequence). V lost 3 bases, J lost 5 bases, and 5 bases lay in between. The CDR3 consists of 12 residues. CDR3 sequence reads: CASSYSNEKLFF. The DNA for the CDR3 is TGTGCCAGCAGCTACTCCAATGAAAAACTGTTTTTT.

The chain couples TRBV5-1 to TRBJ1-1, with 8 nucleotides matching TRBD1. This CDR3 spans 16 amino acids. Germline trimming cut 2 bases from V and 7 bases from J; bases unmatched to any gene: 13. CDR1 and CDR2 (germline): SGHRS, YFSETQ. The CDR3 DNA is TGCGCCAGCAGCTTCAGGGGGCGAAATAATAGGAATGAAGCTTTCTTT. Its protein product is CASSFRGRNNRNEAFF. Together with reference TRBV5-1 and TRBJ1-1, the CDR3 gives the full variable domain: KAGVTQTPRYLIKTRGQQVTLSCSPISGHRSVSWYQQTPGQGLQFLFEYFSETQRNKGNFPGRFSGRQFSNSRSEMNVSTLELGDSALYLCASSFRGRNNRNEAFFGQGTRLTVV.

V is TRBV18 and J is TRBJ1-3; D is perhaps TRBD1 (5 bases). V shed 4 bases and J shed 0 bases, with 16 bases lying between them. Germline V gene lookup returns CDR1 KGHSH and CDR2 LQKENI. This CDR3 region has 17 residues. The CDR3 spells CASSQITGGSSGNTIYF. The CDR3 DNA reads TGTGCCAGCTCACAGATAACAGGCGGTTCCTCTGGAAACACCATATATTTT.

The CDR3 sequence is CASSSLGPGGYTF. CDR3 DNA sequence: TGCGCCAGCAGCTCCCTGGGGCCAGGAGGCTACACCTTC. The chain joins TRBV5-1 to TRBJ1-2; TRBD1 is a possible D gene (5 bases). V lost 3 bases and J lost 8, with 14 bases in between. The CDR3 runs to 13 residues. Germline CDR1 is SGHRS and CDR2 is YFSETQ. Filled out from reference TRBV5-1 and TRBJ1-2, the complete variable domain reads KAGVTQTPRYLIKTRGQQVTLSCSPISGHRSVSWYQQTPGQGLQFLFEYFSETQRNKGNFPGRFSGRQFSNSRSEMNVSTLELGDSALYLCASSSLGPGGYTFGSGTRLTVV.

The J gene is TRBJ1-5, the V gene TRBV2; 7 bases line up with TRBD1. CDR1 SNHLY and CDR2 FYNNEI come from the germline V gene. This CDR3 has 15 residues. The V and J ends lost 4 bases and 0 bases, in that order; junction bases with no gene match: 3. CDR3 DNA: TGTGCCAGCAGTGGCGGGACAGATAGCAATCAGCCCCAGCATTTT. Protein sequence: CASSGGTDSNQPQHF.

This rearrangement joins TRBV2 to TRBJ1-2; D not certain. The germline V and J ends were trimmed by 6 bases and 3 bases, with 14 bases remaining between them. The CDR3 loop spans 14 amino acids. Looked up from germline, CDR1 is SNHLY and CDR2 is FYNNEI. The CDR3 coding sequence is TGTGCCAGCAGCTCCCCCCCTCAGGACTATGGCTACACCTTC. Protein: CASSSPPQDYGYTF.

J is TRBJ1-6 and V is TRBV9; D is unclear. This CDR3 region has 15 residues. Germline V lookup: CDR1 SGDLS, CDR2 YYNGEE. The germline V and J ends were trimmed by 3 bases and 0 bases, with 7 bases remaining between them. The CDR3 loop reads CASSEGSSYNSPLHF. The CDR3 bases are TGTGCCAGCAGCGAAGGGAGCTCCTATAATTCACCCCTCCACTTT.

The CDR3 DNA sequence: TGTGCCAGCTGGTCGGTCGGACTCCCCGGGGCCAACGTCCTGACTTTC. Residues: CASWSVGLPGANVLTF. The J gene is TRBJ2-6, the V gene TRBV27; tentatively, D is TRBD2 (5 bases). This CDR3 region has 16 residues. The V and J ends lost 8 bases and 4 bases respectively, with 18 bases between them. Per the germline V gene, CDR1 is MNHEY and CDR2 is SMNVEV (reference sequence).

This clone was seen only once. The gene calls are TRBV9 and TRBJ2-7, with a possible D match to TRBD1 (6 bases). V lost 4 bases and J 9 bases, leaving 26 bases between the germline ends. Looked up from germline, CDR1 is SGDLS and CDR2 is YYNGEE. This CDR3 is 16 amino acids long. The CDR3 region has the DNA TGTGCCAGCAGCATCTCCCCCGGGGCAGGGGTATCTGTGCAGTACTTC. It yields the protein CASSISPGAGVSVQYF.

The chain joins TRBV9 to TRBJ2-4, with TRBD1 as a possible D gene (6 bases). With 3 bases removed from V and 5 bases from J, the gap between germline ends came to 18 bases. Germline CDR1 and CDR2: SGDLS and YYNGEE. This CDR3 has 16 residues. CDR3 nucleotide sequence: TGTGCCAGCAGCGGCGAGCAGGGGCGAGTGGAAAACATTCAGTACTTC. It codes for CASSGEQGRVENIQYF.

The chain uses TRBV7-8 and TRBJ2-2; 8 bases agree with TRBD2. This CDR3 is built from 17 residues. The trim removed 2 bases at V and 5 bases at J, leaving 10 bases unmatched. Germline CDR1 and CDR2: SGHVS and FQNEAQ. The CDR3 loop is CASSLPQDAGGTGELFF. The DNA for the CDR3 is TGTGCCAGCAGCTTACCACAGGACGCGGGGGGTACCGGGGAGCTGTTTTTT.